The 5 T cell receptor beta chains given below trace back to one sample, sequenced in a study of T and B cells in COVID-19 patients. Multiplex PCR with BIOMED2 TRB-A/B primer pools amplified TRB rearrangements. TCRdb independently ran MiXCR on the multiplex PCR reads; one entry per CDR3 protein. Here the sample spans several thousand distinct CDR3 sequences, roughly 30% being singletons. From blood, roughly 250-550 ng of genomic DNA served as TRB template. Sequenced sample: blood. These receptors came from a human donor with active COVID-19.

This clonotype was found once. A single base separates this from a much larger clone, so it may be a read error. The genes are TRBV19 and TRBJ1-5, with TRBD1 matching over 10 bases. Looked up from germline, CDR1 is LNHDA and CDR2 is SQIVND (reference sequence). V lost 10 bases, J lost 8 bases, and 17 bases stayed unmatched. CDR3 length equals 16 residues. This CDR3 is CATLQTDRGESKPQHF. CDR3 sequence (DNA): TGTGCCACCCTTCAGACGGACAGGGGGGAAAGTAAGCCCCAGCATTTT. The entire variable domain, with the rest obtained from reference TRBV19 and TRBJ1-5, is as follows: DGGITQSPKYLFRKEGQNVTLSCEQNLNHDAMYWYRQDPGQGLRLIYYSQIVNDFQKGDIAEGYSVSREKKESFPLTVTSAQKNPTAFYLCATLQTDRGESKPQHFGDGTRLSIL.

This clonotype has more than one count but fewer than ten. The chain is built from TRBV27 and TRBJ2-5; D gene ambiguous. CDR1 MNHEY and CDR2 SMNVEV come from the germline V gene (reference sequence). The CDR3 is made up of 13 amino acids. Trimming pared 2 bases from V and 5 bases from J, leaving 9 bases between. This chain's CDR3 is CASSLLGEETQYF. The CDR3 DNA follows: TGTGCCAGCAGTTTACTGGGTGAGGAGACCCAGTACTTC.

This chain uses TRBV13 with TRBJ2-3; 10 bases are shared with TRBD2. V dropped 4 bases and J dropped 6; count of bases not matched to a gene: 16. CDR3 length: 18 amino acids. Germline V gives CDR1 PRHDT, CDR2 FYEKMQ (reference sequence). Here the CDR3 DNA reads TGTGCCAGCAGCTCCTGGGAGCTGAGCGGGGGGGCCAGCGATACGCAGTATTTT. It codes for CASSSWELSGGASDTQYF.

A few counts support this clonotype. This chain links TRBV5-6 with TRBJ2-4; TRBD1 agrees at 10 bases. The CDR3 contains 14 residues. CDR1 is SGHDT, CDR2 YYEEEE, per germline. The trim removed 4 bases at V and 8 bases at J, leaving 6 bases unmatched. The DNA for the CDR3 is TGTGCCAGCAGCGACAGGGGGCCCGTAGACATTCAGTACTTC. Amino acid sequence: CASSDRGPVDIQYF.

J is TRBJ1-2 and V is TRBV5-4; 7 nucleotides agree with TRBD1. Germline loops: CDR1 SGHNT, CDR2 YYREEE (reference sequence). V was pared by 0 bases and J by 10 bases, with 18 bases of the junction left unmatched. The CDR3 runs to 17 residues. CDR3 region: CASSLDFSGGNTIAYTF. CDR3 bases: TGTGCCAGCAGCTTGGACTTTTCAGGGGGAAACACGATCGCCTACACCTTC. The entire variable domain, with the rest obtained from reference TRBV5-4 and TRBJ1-2, is as follows: ETGVTQSPTHLIKTRGQQVTLRCSSQSGHNTVSWYQQALGQGPQFIFQYYREEENGRGNFPPRFSGLQFPNYSSELNVNALELDDSALYLCASSLDFSGGNTIAYTFGSGTRLTVV.